These 9 T cell receptor beta chains came from one sample sequenced in a study of OX40 agonist ivuxolimab in advanced cancers. Generated by immunoSEQ multiplex PCR, the TCRdb table keeps only in-frame clones and is missing some. The sample consists of 30,000 to 35,000 clones, 81% of them appearing once. The specimen comprised CD4+ or CD8+ T cells sorted from blood, sampled in a trial of the OX40 agonist ivuxolimab. Every receptor here comes from an adult with an advanced solid tumor such as melanoma, head and neck, liver or kidney cancer.

This chain joins TRBV7-2 and TRBJ1-3; 9 nucleotides align to TRBD1. The CDR3 is 16 residues long. Germline V gene lookup returns CDR1 SGHTA and CDR2 FQGNSA. Trimming at V came to 3 bases and at J to 2 bases, leaving 5 bases not matched to a gene. As DNA, the CDR3 is TGTGCCAGCAGCTTCGGACAGGGGAGTACTGGAAACACCATATATTTT. This gives the protein CASSFGQGSTGNTIYF.

The rearrangement joins TRBV18 to TRBJ2-7; perhaps TRBD1 as D (6 bases). The CDR3 has 14 amino acids. Germline CDR1 and CDR2: KGHSH and LQKENI. Trimming stripped 4 bases from V and 2 bases from J, with 12 bases between. The CDR3 loop is CASSRLGATYEQYF. The CDR3 DNA reads as TGTGCCAGCTCACGTTTGGGGGCAACCTACGAGCAGTACTTC.

The V gene is TRBV11-3, the J gene TRBJ2-3, with D unclear. CDR1 is SGHNT, CDR2 YENEEA, per germline. CDR3 length: 14 residues. V was shortened by 0 bases and J by 6 bases, with 10 bases between the two germline ends. CDR3 sequence reads: CASSLDPARDTQYF. The CDR3, as DNA: TGTGCCAGCAGCTTAGATCCAGCTCGTGATACGCAGTATTTT.

The rearrangement uses TRBV18 and TRBJ1-1; tentatively, D is TRBD1 (6 bases). The CDR3 loop spans 13 amino acids. The V gene's germline CDR1 is KGHSH and CDR2 LQKENI. Trimming shortened V by 3 bases and J by 7 bases, and 12 bases separated the two germline ends. CDR3 bases: TGTGCCAGCTCACCCGAAAGAGGGGGTGAAGCTTTCTTT. This translates into CASSPERGGEAFF.

The chain combines TRBV4-2 with TRBJ2-3; 10 positions agree with TRBD2. The V gene's germline CDR1 is LGHNA and CDR2 YNFKEQ. This CDR3 is built from 16 residues. With V trimmed by 1 base and J by 2 bases, 3 bases remained unmatched. The CDR3 region has the DNA TGTGCCAGCAGCCAAGTAGCGGGGGGCTCCACAGATACGCAGTATTTT. Translating it yields CASSQVAGGSTDTQYF.

The chain recombines TRBV4-3 with TRBJ2-1; D gene uncertain. The CDR3 runs to 14 residues. The V and J ends lost 1 base and 6 bases respectively, with 10 bases between them. CDR1 and CDR2 from the germline V gene are LGHNA and YSLEER. CDR3 loop: CASSQVGKANEQFF. The CDR3 coding sequence is TGCGCCAGCAGCCAAGTTGGCAAGGCCAATGAGCAGTTCTTC.

This clone was observed a single time. This sequence joins TRBV5-4 and TRBJ2-5, with 10 nucleotides matching TRBD2. The CDR3 spans 15 residues. Germline CDR1 SGHNT, CDR2 YYREEE (reference sequence). Germline trimming cut 3 bases from V and 2 bases from J; bases unmatched to any gene: 4. The CDR3 loop reads CASSWSLAGQETQYF. The CDR3 nucleotides are TGTGCCAGCAGCTGGTCACTAGCGGGACAAGAGACCCAGTACTTC.

The chain recombines TRBV7-6 with TRBJ2-5; 7 bases line up with TRBD1. CDR3 length: 14 amino acids. Germline V lookup: CDR1 SGHVS, CDR2 FNYEAQ. V shed 5 bases, J shed 5 bases, and the junction held 8 bases outside the gene matches. Here the CDR3 reads CASSPLTGKETQYF. In DNA, the CDR3 is TGTGCCAGCAGCCCACTGACAGGGAAGGAGACCCAGTACTTC.

CDR3 protein: CASNSIGGQETQYF. For the CDR3, the DNA is TGTGCCAGCAATTCCATTGGGGGGCAAGAGACCCAGTACTTC. V usage is TRBV2 and J usage is TRBJ2-5; the D gene is possibly TRBD2 (6 bases). The CDR3 spans 14 residues. Germline V lookup: CDR1 SNHLY, CDR2 FYNNEI. Trimming cost V 7 bases and J 2 bases, with 14 bases left between them.